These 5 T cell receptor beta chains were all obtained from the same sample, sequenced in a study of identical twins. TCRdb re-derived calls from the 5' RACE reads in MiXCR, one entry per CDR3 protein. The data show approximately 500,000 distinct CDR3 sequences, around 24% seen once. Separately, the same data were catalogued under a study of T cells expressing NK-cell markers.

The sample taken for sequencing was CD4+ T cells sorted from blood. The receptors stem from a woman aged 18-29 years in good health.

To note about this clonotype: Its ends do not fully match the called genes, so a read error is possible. The CDR3 DNA reads TGTACCAGCAGCGTAGAAGGAAGGGGGAATGCTGAAGCTTTCTTT. Protein product: CTSSVEGRGNAEAFF. The gene calls are TRBV9 and TRBJ1-1; a possible D gene is TRBD1 (6 bases). The V gene's germline CDR1 is SGDLS and CDR2 YYNGEE. CDR3 length equals 15 residues.

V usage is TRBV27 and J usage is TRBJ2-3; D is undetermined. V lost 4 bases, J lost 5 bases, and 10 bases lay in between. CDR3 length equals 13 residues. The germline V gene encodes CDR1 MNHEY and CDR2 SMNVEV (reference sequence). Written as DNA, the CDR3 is TGTGCCAGCAGTTCCAAGTGGCAAGATACGCAGTATTTT. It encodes CASSSKWQDTQYF.

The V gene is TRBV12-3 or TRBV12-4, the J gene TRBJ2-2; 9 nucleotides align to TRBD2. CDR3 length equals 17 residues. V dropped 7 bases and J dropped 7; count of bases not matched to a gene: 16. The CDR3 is CASIPSYSGGLIGELFF. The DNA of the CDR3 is TGTGCCAGCATTCCCAGCTATAGCGGGGGTCTTATCGGGGAGCTGTTTTTT.

CDR3 protein: CSARDRGRENTEAFF. In nucleotides, the CDR3 is TGCAGTGCTAGAGACAGGGGTCGGGAGAACACTGAAGCTTTCTTT. The chain has TRBV20-1 and TRBJ1-1; the D gene is possibly TRBD1 (6 bases). This CDR3 region has 15 residues. V was pared by 0 bases and J by 1 base, with 12 bases between. The germline CDR1 and CDR2 sequences are DFQATT and SNEGSKA (reference sequence).

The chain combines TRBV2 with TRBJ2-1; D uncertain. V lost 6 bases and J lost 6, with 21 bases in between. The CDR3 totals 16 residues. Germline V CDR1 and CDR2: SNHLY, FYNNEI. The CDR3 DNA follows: TGTGCCAGCAGCACTGCCGTCGCCCGGGTAGGCAATGAGCAGTTCTTC. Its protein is CASSTAVARVGNEQFF.